This TCR beta chain was retrieved from a study of cytomegalovirus exposure and HLA in healthy donors. Study findings and constraints: Follow-up analysis seemed to connect common viral pathogens with several of the most significant clusters identified. A few chains tied to CMV proved CMV antigen-specific in vitro. Based on reports, TCR beta sequences accurately predicted HLA-A and HLA-B alleles for most subjects. TCR beta V- and J-gene trimming was later associated with a missense DCLRE1C variant.

The CDR3 sequence is 15 residues long. The germline V gene has CDR1 ENHRY and CDR2 SYGVKD. The trim removed 4 bases at V and 5 bases at J, leaving 10 bases unmatched. For this clone: The antigen remains unidentified.

Vbeta (60) and Jbeta (13) primers were used in the PCR. Sequenced by immunoSEQ multiplex PCR; TCRdb stores in-frame clones only, minus some. The data contain under 150,000 clones, about three quarters of them seen just once; the ten biggest clones take up approximately 4%. Specimen: PBMCs. The sequence came from a man aged 18 to 30 in good health and CMV-seronegative. The gene calls are TRBV10-3 and TRBJ2-5, with 7 bases lining up with TRBD2. CDR3 residues: CAISVGGGSGETQYF. CDR3 in DNA: TGTGCCATCAGTGTAGGAGGCGGGAGTGGTGAGACCCAGTACTTC.